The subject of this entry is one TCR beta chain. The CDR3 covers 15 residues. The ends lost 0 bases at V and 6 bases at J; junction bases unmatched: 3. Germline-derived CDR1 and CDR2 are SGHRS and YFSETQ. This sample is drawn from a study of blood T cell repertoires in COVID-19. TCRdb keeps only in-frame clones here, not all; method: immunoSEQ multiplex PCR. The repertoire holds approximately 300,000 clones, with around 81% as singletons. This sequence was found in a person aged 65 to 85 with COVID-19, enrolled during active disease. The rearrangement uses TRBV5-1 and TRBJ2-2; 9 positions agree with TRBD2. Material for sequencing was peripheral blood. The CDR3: CASSLVGTSPGELFF. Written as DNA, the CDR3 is TGCGCCAGCAGCTTGGTAGGGACTAGCCCCGGGGAGCTGTTTTTT. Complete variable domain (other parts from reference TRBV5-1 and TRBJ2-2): KAGVTQTPRYLIKTRGQQVTLSCSPISGHRSVSWYQQTPGQGLQFLFEYFSETQRNKGNFPGRFSGRQFSNSRSEMNVSTLELGDSALYLCASSLVGTSPGELFFGEGSRLTVL.